This TCR beta chain emerged from a study of spatial heterogeneity in lung cancer. Study in general: Among detected sequences, beta-chain ones consistently exceeded alpha-chain ones in number. More than nine raw reads, on average, carried each unique TCR and UMI combination.

The table lists this clonotype with a few counts. CDR3 length: 14 residues. V trimming: 2 bases; J trimming: 5 bases; junction bases outside the gene matches: 5. Every cDNA TCR molecule received its own unique molecular identifier. Using its own MiXCR run on the 5' RACE reads, TCRdb lists one record per CDR3 protein. The sample holds 35,000 to 55,000 distinct CDR3 sequences; around 6.5% are singletons and the top ten take 40% to 45%. Time point in this sample: sample taken at primary tumor resection. No cell sorting; template was whole RNA from tumor, lung tissue or PBMC. Patients with untreated early-stage non-small cell lung cancer, numbering around 72, were the donors.

The source was PBMCs, collected at surgery. The source of this sequence is a female donor with early-stage non-small cell lung cancer. The chain employs TRBV12-3 or TRBV12-4 and TRBJ1-1, with 7 bases matching TRBD1. The CDR3 coding sequence is TGTGCCAGCAGTTTACCAGGGGGAGTTACTGAAGCTTTCTTT. It codes for CASSLPGGVTEAFF.